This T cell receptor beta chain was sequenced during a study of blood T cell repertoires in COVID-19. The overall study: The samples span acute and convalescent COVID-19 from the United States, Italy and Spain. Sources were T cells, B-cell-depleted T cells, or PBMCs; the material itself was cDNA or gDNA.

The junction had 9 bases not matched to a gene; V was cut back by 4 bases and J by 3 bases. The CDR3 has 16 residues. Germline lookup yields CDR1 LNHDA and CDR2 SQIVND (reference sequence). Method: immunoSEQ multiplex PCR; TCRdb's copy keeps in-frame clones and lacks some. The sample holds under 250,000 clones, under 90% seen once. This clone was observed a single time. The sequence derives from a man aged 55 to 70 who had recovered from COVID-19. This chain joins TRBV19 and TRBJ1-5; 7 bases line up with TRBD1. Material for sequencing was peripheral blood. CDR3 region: CASSTIPGQINQPQHF. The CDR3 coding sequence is TGTGCCAGTAGTACTATTCCGGGACAGATCAATCAGCCCCAGCATTTT. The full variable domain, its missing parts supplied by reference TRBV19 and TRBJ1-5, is DGGITQSPKYLFRKEGQNVTLSCEQNLNHDAMYWYRQDPGQGLRLIYYSQIVNDFQKGDIAEGYSVSREKKESFPLTVTSAQKNPTAFYLCASSTIPGQINQPQHFGDGTRLSIL.